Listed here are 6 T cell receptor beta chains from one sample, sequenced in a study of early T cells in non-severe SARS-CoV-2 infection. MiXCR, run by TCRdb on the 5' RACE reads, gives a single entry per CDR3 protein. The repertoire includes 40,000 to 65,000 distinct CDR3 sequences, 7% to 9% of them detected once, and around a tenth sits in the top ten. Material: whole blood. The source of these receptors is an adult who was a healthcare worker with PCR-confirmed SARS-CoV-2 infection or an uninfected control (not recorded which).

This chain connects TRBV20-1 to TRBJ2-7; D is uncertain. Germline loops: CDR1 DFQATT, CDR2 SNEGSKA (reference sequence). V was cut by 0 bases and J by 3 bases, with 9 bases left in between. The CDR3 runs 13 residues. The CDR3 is CSARDYQDYEQYF. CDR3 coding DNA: TGCAGTGCTAGAGATTACCAGGACTACGAGCAGTACTTC.

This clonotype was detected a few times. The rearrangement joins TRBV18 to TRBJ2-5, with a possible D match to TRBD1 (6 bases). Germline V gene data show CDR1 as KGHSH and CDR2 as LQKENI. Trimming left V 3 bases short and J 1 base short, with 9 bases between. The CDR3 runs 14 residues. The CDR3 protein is CASSPGHVQETQYF. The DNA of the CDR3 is TGTGCCAGCTCACCGGGACACGTCCAAGAGACCCAGTACTTC. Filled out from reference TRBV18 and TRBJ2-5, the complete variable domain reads NAGVMQNPRHLVRRRGQEARLRCSPMKGHSHVYWYRQLPEEGLKFMVYLQKENIIDESGMPKERFSAEFPKEGPSILRIQQVVRGDSAAYFCASSPGHVQETQYFGPGTRLLVL.

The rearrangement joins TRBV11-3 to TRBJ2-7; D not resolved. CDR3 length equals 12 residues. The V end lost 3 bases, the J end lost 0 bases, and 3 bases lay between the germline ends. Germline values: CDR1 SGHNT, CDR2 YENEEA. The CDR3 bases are TGTGCCAGCAGCTTCTCCTCCTACGAGCAGTACTTC. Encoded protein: CASSFSSYEQYF.

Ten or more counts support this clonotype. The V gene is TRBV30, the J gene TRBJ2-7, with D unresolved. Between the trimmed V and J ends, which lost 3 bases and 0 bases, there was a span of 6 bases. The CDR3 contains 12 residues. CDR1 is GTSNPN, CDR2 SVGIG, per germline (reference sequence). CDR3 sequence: CAWRSSSYEQYF. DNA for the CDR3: TGTGCCTGGAGATCAAGCTCCTACGAGCAGTACTTC.

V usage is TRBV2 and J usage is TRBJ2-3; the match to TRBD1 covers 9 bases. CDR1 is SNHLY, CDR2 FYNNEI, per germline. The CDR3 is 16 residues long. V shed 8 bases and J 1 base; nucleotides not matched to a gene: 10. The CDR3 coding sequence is TGTGCCAGCCCACCGGGACAGGGAAAAGGCACAGATACGCAGTATTTT. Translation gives CASPPGQGKGTDTQYF. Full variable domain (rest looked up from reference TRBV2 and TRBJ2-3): EPEVTQTPSHQVTQMGQEVILRCVPISNHLYFYWYRQILGQKVEFLVSFYNNEISEKSEIFDDQFSVERPDGSNFTLKIRSTKLEDSAMYFCASPPGQGKGTDTQYFGPGTRLTVL.

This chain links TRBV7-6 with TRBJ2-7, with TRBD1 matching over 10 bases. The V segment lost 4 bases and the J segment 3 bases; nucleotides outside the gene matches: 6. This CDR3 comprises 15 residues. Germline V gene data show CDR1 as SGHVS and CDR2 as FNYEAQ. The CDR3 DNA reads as TGTGCCAGCAGCTACCGGACAGGGGGAGTCTACGAGCAGTACTTC. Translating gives CASSYRTGGVYEQYF.